Described below is a single TCR beta chain sequence and its context. Its antigen remains unidentified. The sample comes from a study of blood T cells in healthy people across ages. Study results and caveats: It was held that diversity estimates obtained from one million T cells represented underestimates. Long-lived and aged donors differed, with more naive CD4+ cells and higher diversity in the long-lived.

Germline V gene sequence: CDR1 DFQATT, CDR2 SNEGSKA (reference sequence). This CDR3 comprises 15 residues. Deletions cut 0 bases from V and 4 bases from J, with 14 bases between. Primers used in a second PCR of roughly 6 to 11 cycles were a sample-barcoded 5' primer and a J-beta primer mix. No fewer than 3 million CDR3-containing paired-end reads came from each sample. Each CDR3 protein is one row after TCRdb ran MiXCR on the 5' RACE reads. The repertoire consists of over a million distinct CDR3 sequences, with 45% to 70% occurring once and the leading ten covering 5% to 7%. Each donor was a healthy Caucasian individual from Russia, aged roughly 6 to 90.

Sequencing was done on a sample of blood. The TCR sequence derives from a man aged 18 to 30 in good health. The chain is built from TRBV20-1 and TRBJ2-3, with a weak D call TRBD2 (6 bases). In DNA form, the CDR3 reads TGCAGTGCTAGAGATCTGCTAGCGTCCCCAGATACGCAGTATTTT. Encoded protein: CSARDLLASPDTQYF.